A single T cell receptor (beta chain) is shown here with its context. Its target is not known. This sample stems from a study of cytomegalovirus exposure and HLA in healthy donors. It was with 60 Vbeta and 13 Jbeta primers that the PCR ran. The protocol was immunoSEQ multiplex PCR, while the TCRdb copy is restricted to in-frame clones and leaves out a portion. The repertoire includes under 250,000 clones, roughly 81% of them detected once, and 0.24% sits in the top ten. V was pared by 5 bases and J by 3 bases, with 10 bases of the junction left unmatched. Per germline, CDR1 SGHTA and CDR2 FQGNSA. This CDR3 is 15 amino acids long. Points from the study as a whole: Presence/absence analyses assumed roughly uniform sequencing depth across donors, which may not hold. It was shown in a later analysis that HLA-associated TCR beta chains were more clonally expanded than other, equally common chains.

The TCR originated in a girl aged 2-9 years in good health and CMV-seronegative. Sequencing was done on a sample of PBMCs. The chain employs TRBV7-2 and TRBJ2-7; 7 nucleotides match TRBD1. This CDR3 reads CASSQGDTGLYEQYF. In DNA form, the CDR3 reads TGTGCCAGCAGCCAGGGGGATACAGGGCTCTACGAGCAGTACTTC.